This T cell receptor beta chain stems from a study of CD8+ T cells in alopecia areata. Regarding the study as a whole: Clonality was higher in lesional than normal scalp, especially in alopecia totalis/universalis.

Deletions cut 0 bases from V and 5 bases from J, with 6 bases between. The CDR3 covers 13 residues. Germline values: CDR1 SGHRS, CDR2 YFSETQ. For this clone: Its antigen remains unknown.

Reverse transcription of extracted RNA yielded cDNA, which provided the sequencing template. The protocol was immunoSEQ multiplex PCR, while the TCRdb copy is restricted to in-frame clones and leaves out a portion. The data hold fewer than 90,000 clones, with roughly 51% observed a single time. The receptor's source is a human donor with alopecia areata. Sample: NKG2D-high CD8+ T cells sorted from blood. This chain links TRBV5-1 with TRBJ2-1; D not certain. The CDR3 bases are TGCGCCAGCAGCTTGGTTGTAAACAATGAGCAGTTCTTC. Its protein product is CASSLVVNNEQFF.